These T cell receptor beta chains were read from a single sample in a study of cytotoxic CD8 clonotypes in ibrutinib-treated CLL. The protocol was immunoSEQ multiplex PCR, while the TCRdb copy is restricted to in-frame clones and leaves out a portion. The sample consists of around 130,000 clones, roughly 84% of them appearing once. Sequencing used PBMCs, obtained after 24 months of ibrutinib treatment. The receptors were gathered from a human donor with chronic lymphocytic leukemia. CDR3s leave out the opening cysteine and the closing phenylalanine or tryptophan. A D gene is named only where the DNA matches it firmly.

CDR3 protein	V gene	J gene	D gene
ASRKGRLGNQPQH	TRBV27	TRBJ1-5	-
ASLFLSGGAHTGELF	TRBV28	TRBJ2-2	TRBD2
ASSERGVTNYGYT	TRBV2	TRBJ1-2	-
ASSVGQGSSQPQH	TRBV9	TRBJ1-5	TRBD1
ASSPRRQGEGYT	TRBV18	TRBJ1-2	-
AWRGVNTEAF	TRBV30	TRBJ1-1	-
ASSLSELGLQY	TRBV28	TRBJ2-7	-
ASSLEDRGAEAF	TRBV7-9	TRBJ1-1	TRBD1
ASSLAQNYGYT	TRBV28	TRBJ1-2	-
AISERGDRNNEQF	TRBV10-3	TRBJ2-1	TRBD1
ASSPSTGQGPEAF	TRBV9	TRBJ1-1	TRBD1
ASSIRAGANVLT	TRBV19	TRBJ2-6	-
ASSQWQGAYGYT	TRBV27	TRBJ1-2	TRBD1
ASRRDGAENTEAF	TRBV25-1	TRBJ1-1	-
ASSSTQGSGANVLT	TRBV7-6	TRBJ2-6	-
ASRPLAGVNGELF	TRBV28	TRBJ2-2	TRBD2
ASSPRQGDGNTIY	TRBV5-4	TRBJ1-3	-
ASSPPRGPGADTQY	TRBV5-4	TRBJ2-3	-
ASSLSSGTGGFSEQF	TRBV5-1	TRBJ2-1	TRBD1
ASSLAGKRSYNEQF	TRBV5-4	TRBJ2-1	-
ASSDPDRGGTEAF	TRBV6-4	TRBJ1-1	TRBD1